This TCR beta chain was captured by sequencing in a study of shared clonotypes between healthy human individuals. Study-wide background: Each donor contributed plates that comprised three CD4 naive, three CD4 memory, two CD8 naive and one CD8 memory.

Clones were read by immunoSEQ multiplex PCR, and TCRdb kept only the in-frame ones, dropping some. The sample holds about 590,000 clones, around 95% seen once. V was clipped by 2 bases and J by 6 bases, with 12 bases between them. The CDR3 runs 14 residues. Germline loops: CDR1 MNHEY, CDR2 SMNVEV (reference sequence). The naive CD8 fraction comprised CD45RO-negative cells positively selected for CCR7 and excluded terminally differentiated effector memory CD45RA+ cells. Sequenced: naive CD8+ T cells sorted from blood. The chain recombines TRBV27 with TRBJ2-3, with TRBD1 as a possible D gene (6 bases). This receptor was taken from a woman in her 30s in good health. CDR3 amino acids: CASSLGWGRDTQYF. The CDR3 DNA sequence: TGTGCCAGCAGTTTAGGGTGGGGGCGGGATACGCAGTATTTT.